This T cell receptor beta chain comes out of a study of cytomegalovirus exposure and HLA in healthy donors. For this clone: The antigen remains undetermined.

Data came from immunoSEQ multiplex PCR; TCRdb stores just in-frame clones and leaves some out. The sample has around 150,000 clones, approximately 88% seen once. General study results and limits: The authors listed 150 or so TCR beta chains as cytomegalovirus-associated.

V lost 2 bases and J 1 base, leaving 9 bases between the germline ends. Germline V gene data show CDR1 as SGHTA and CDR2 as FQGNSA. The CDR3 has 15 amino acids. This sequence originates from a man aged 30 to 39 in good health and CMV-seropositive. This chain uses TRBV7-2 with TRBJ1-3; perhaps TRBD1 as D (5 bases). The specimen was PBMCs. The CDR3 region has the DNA TGTGCCAGCAGCTTATGGGGCTTATCTGGAAACACCATATATTTT. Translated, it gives CASSLWGLSGNTIYF.